These 14 T cell receptor beta chains were all obtained from the same sample, sequenced in a study of OX40 agonist ivuxolimab in advanced cancers. The library relied on the immunoSEQ multiplex PCR assay. The clones in this table, taken by TCRdb from immuneACCESS, are in-frame only. Not every clone is retained; where verified, under half of the shortfall comes from an unresolved V gene, and the cause of the rest is unknown. The sample table shows approximately 23,000 clones, and approximately 80% are seen once. The biggest ten clones account for roughly 36% of the sample. Specimen: CD4+ or CD8+ T cells sorted from blood, collected in a trial of the OX40 agonist ivuxolimab. Receptor source: an adult with an advanced solid tumor such as melanoma, head and neck, liver or kidney cancer.

This clone was observed a few times. The chain has TRBV7-6 and TRBJ2-2, with 10 bases aligning to TRBD2. In germline, CDR1 is SGHVS, CDR2 FNYEAQ. The V segment lost 5 bases and the J segment 5 bases; nucleotides outside the gene matches: 5. CDR3 length equals 15 residues. CDR3 protein: CASSPPSGGTGELFF. The CDR3 nucleotides are TGTGCCAGCAGCCCGCCTAGCGGGGGAACCGGGGAGCTGTTTTTT. Full variable domain (missing parts from reference TRBV7-6 and TRBJ2-2): GAGVSQSPRYKVTKRGQDVALRCDPISGHVSLYWYRQALGQGPEFLTYFNYEAQQDKSGLPNDRFSAERPEGSISTLTIQRTEQRDSAMYRCASSPPSGGTGELFFGEGSRLTVL.

V and J are TRBV13 and TRBJ2-7, with D unclear. Germline loops: CDR1 PRHDT, CDR2 FYEKMQ (reference sequence). V was clipped by 1 base and J by 9 bases, with 10 bases between them. The CDR3 contains 12 residues. CDR3 bases: TGTGCCAGCAGCTTAGAGGGAAATGGGCAGTACTTC. It yields the protein CASSLEGNGQYF.

This chain links TRBV7-8 with TRBJ2-1, with D possibly matching TRBD1 (5 bases). The germline V and J ends were trimmed by 5 bases and 8 bases, with 13 bases remaining between them. The V gene's germline CDR1 is SGHVS and CDR2 FQNEAQ. The CDR3 extends over 13 amino acids. CDR3 region: CASSPPLGDEQFF. Written as DNA, the CDR3 is TGTGCCAGCAGCCCCCCTCTAGGGGATGAGCAGTTCTTC. Full variable domain (remainder filled in from reference TRBV7-8 and TRBJ2-1): GAGVSQSPRYKVAKRGQDVALRCDPISGHVSLFWYQQALGQGPEFLTYFQNEAQLDKSGLPSDRFFAERPEGSVSTLKIQRTQQEDSAVYLCASSPPLGDEQFFGPGTRLTVL.

The gene calls are TRBV6-6 and TRBJ2-5; D could derive from TRBD1 or TRBD2 (6 bases each). Trimming left V 1 base short and J 5 bases short, with 8 bases between. Germline V gene data show CDR1 as MNHNY and CDR2 as SVGAGI (reference sequence). The length of the CDR3 is 13 residues. The CDR3 loop is CASSYLGGETQYF. The CDR3 nucleotides are TGTGCCAGCAGTTACTTGGGGGGCGAGACCCAGTACTTC.

This sequence joins TRBV4-1 and TRBJ2-1, with 8 bases aligning to TRBD2. The germline V gene encodes CDR1 MGHRA and CDR2 YSYEKL. The CDR3 loop spans 13 amino acids. The junction had 2 bases not matched to a gene; V was cut back by 4 bases and J by 6 bases. The CDR3: CASSPGGVNEQFF. DNA of the CDR3: TGCGCCAGCAGCCCCGGGGGGGTCAATGAGCAGTTCTTC.

J is TRBJ2-2 and V is TRBV27, with D maybe TRBD1 (6 bases). In germline, CDR1 is MNHEY, CDR2 SMNVEV (reference sequence). There are 15 residues in the CDR3. Trimming removed 2 bases from V and 7 bases from J, with 14 bases in between. In DNA, the CDR3 is TGTGCCAGCAGTTTACGGAACAGGGACGTCGGGGAGCTGTTTTTT. Its translation: CASSLRNRDVGELFF.

This clone was counted only a few times. V and J are TRBV2 and TRBJ1-6; D gene unclear. The CDR3 spans 13 residues. Trimming cost V 5 bases and J 8 bases, with 10 bases left between them. Germline V CDR1 and CDR2: SNHLY, FYNNEI. DNA of the CDR3: TGTGCCAGCAGTAGGCAGGCTGATTCACCCCTCCACTTT. This encodes CASSRQADSPLHF.

The chain carries TRBV19 and TRBJ1-6, with 9 bases lining up with TRBD1. J was trimmed by 10 bases and V by 3 bases; bases with no gene match: 7. This CDR3 is built from 15 residues. From germline, CDR1 is LNHDA and CDR2 SQIVND (reference sequence). In nucleotides, the CDR3 is TGTGCCAGTAGTATTGGACAGGGGTATAGATCACCCCTCCACTTT. Translation gives CASSIGQGYRSPLHF.

The CDR3 loop reads CAWRDKQGMNTEAFF. The DNA of the CDR3 is TGTGCCTGGAGGGACAAACAGGGAATGAACACTGAAGCTTTCTTT. The chain employs TRBV30 and TRBJ1-1, with a weak D call TRBD1 (6 bases). The CDR3 is 15 residues long. Deletions cut 3 bases from V and 0 bases from J, with 14 bases between. Germline V gene sequence: CDR1 GTSNPN, CDR2 SVGIG (reference sequence).

The chain is built from TRBV5-1 and TRBJ2-4; D is perhaps TRBD1 (6 bases). Deletions cut 2 bases from V and 3 bases from J, with 24 bases between. The CDR3 extends over 19 amino acids. Germline V gives CDR1 SGHRS, CDR2 YFSETQ. The CDR3 DNA is TGCGCCAGCAGCTTTAGACAGGTCGAACTTAGGGATGTCAAAAACATTCAGTACTTC. Amino acid sequence: CASSFRQVELRDVKNIQYF.

J is TRBJ2-1 and V is TRBV7-8; D remains unclear. Germline V lookup: CDR1 SGHVS, CDR2 FQNEAQ. This CDR3 has 11 residues. Trimming shortened V by 6 bases and J by 9 bases, and 9 bases separated the two germline ends. As DNA, the CDR3 is TGTGCCAGCAGTCCAGGCCCTGAGCAGTTCTTC. It specifies CASSPGPEQFF.

The chain joins TRBV6-5 to TRBJ2-3; D not resolved. This CDR3 spans 14 amino acids. The V gene's germline CDR1 is MNHEY and CDR2 SVGAGI. The V and J ends lost 2 bases and 7 bases respectively, with 13 bases between them. CDR3 in amino acids: CASSYGGEANTQYF. The CDR3 nucleotides read TGTGCCAGCAGTTACGGTGGCGAAGCGAATACGCAGTATTTT.

The chain is built from TRBV4-3 and TRBJ2-1; D possibly corresponds to TRBD1 (5 bases). Germline V CDR1 and CDR2: LGHNA, YSLEER. Trimming shortened V by 1 base and J by 0 bases, and 10 bases separated the two germline ends. The CDR3 loop spans 16 amino acids. CDR3 amino acids: CASSQVVGASYNEQFF. The CDR3 DNA reads TGCGCCAGCAGCCAAGTTGTAGGGGCCTCCTACAATGAGCAGTTCTTC.

The V call is TRBV4-3, the J call TRBJ2-7; D gene uncertain. Germline lookup yields CDR1 LGHNA and CDR2 YSLEER. V gave up 0 bases and J gave up 3 bases, with 6 bases separating them. The CDR3 has 13 amino acids. Here the CDR3 reads CASSQEIGYEQYF. The CDR3 region has the DNA TGCGCCAGCAGCCAAGAAATTGGCTACGAGCAGTACTTC.